A single sample is the source of the 18 T cell receptor beta chains below, sequenced in a study of T cell repertoires in aging, cancer and after chemotherapy. TRB rearrangements spanning V, D and J were amplified using mixed TRB-A/B primers. TCRdb re-analysed the multiplex PCR reads in MiXCR, keeping a single row per CDR3 protein. This table holds 5,000 or so distinct CDR3 sequences, approximately 24% found once. TCR beta rearrangements were amplified from peripheral blood genomic DNA. Sequenced material: blood. These receptors were taken from a human donor in good health.

By sample share, this clonotype is medium-sized. This sequence joins TRBV6-4 and TRBJ2-1; 11 bases fit TRBD1. The CDR3 has 14 amino acids. Unmatched junction bases numbered 0, after V lost 2 bases and J lost 6 bases. Germline CDR1 is MRHNA and CDR2 is SNTAGT. The CDR3 region has the DNA TGTGCCAGCAGTGACGGGACAGGGGGCAATGAGCAGTTCTTC. Encoded protein: CASSDGTGGNEQFF.

V usage is TRBV6-1 and J usage is TRBJ2-7, with 14 bases identical to TRBD2. V shed 5 bases and J 0 bases; nucleotides not matched to a gene: 3. CDR1 is MNHNS and CDR2 is SASEGT in the germline V gene. The CDR3 runs to 16 residues. DNA of the CDR3: TGTGCCAGCAGTATAGGGACTAGCGGGGGCTCCTACGAGCAGTACTTC. Protein: CASSIGTSGGSYEQYF.

This chain joins TRBV18 and TRBJ2-4; TRBD2 matches at 12 bases. Germline V lookup: CDR1 KGHSH, CDR2 LQKENI. The V gene end was trimmed by 4 bases and the J gene end by 0 bases; junction bases not matched to a gene: 10. There are 19 residues in the CDR3. The CDR3 loop is CASSLHGLAGTLAKNIQYF. As DNA, the CDR3 is TGTGCCAGCTCACTCCATGGACTAGCGGGGACATTAGCCAAAAACATTCAGTACTTC.

This clonotype was seen more than once but under ten times. The V and J genes are TRBV11-2 and TRBJ2-7; possibly TRBD2 for D (6 bases). This CDR3 spans 14 amino acids. The germline gives CDR1 SGHAT, CDR2 FQNNGV. V lost 3 bases to trimming and J lost 2 bases, with 11 bases between them. The CDR3 region has the DNA TGTGCCAGCAGCTTCGGCGGGGCGGCCTACGAGCAGTACTTC. It is translated as CASSFGGAAYEQYF.

This clonotype is medium-sized. The V gene is TRBV27, the J gene TRBJ2-1, with 10 positions matching TRBD1. The CDR3 spans 15 residues. Losses at the gene ends were 5 bases for V and 3 bases for J; bases not matched to a gene: 4. The germline V gene has CDR1 MNHEY and CDR2 SMNVEV (reference sequence). The CDR3 spells CASSARDRGYNEQFF. In DNA form, the CDR3 reads TGTGCCAGCAGTGCCCGGGACAGGGGCTACAATGAGCAGTTCTTC.

This clonotype appeared a few times. The chain is built from TRBV10-3 and TRBJ1-1, with no clear D. Germline V CDR1 and CDR2: ENHRY, SYGVKD. V lost 10 bases to trimming and J lost 5 bases, with 17 bases between them. This CDR3 has 13 residues. The CDR3 sequence is CATRGDRWTEAFF. CDR3 DNA sequence: TGTGCCACTAGAGGTGACCGCTGGACTGAAGCTTTCTTT.

The chain recombines TRBV5-6 with TRBJ2-7; D assignment may be TRBD1 or TRBD2 (5 bases each). V shed 0 bases and J shed 2 bases, with 12 bases lying between them. Germline assignment: CDR1 SGHDT and CDR2 YYEEEE. This CDR3 has 15 amino acids. CDR3 residues: CASSLVGRATYEQYF. The CDR3 DNA reads TGTGCCAGCAGCTTGGTGGGACGGGCTACCTACGAGCAGTACTTC.

This chain links TRBV20-1 with TRBJ1-4, with D hard to call. Trimming shortened V by 4 bases and J by 4 bases, and 10 bases separated the two germline ends. The CDR3 runs 13 residues. Germline V gives CDR1 DFQATT, CDR2 SNEGSKA (reference sequence). CDR3 amino acids: CSAIEQLNEKLFF. As DNA, the CDR3 is TGCAGTGCTATTGAACAGCTTAATGAAAAACTGTTTTTT.

V gene TRBV20-1 combines with J gene TRBJ2-5; D may be TRBD1 (5 bases). V dropped 3 bases and J dropped 5 bases, with 13 bases sitting between them. This CDR3 spans 13 amino acids. Germline-derived CDR1 and CDR2 are DFQATT and SNEGSKA (reference sequence). The CDR3 region has the DNA TGCAGTGCTAGTGACAGCCTGGGGGAGACCCAGTACTTC. Translating gives CSASDSLGETQYF.

The V and J genes are TRBV11-2 and TRBJ2-1; 12 bases fit TRBD2. Germline V gene data show CDR1 as SGHAT and CDR2 as FQNNGV. The CDR3 loop spans 14 amino acids. V was pared by 5 bases and J by 7 bases, with 3 bases of the junction left unmatched. The CDR3 sequence is CASSPGTSGNEQFF. The CDR3, as DNA: TGTGCCAGCAGCCCCGGGACTAGCGGGAATGAGCAGTTCTTC.

V and J are TRBV7-2 and TRBJ2-2; TRBD2 matches 9 bases. CDR1 and CDR2 (germline): SGHTA, FQGNSA. The CDR3 runs 16 residues. J was trimmed by 4 bases and V by 4 bases; bases with no gene match: 7. DNA for the CDR3: TGTGCCAGCAGCTCCAATAGCGGGAGTCCCACCGGGGAGCTGTTTTTT. The encoded protein is CASSSNSGSPTGELFF.

This clonotype is medium-sized in the sample. The chain links TRBV19 to TRBJ1-2; maybe TRBD1 (5 bases). CDR1 LNHDA and CDR2 SQIVND come from the germline V gene (reference sequence). V gave up 7 bases and J gave up 3 bases, with 9 bases separating them. CDR3 size: 12 residues. This CDR3 is CASTGSYYGYTF. CDR3 nucleotides: TGTGCCAGTACAGGGTCCTACTATGGCTACACCTTC.

The CDR3 loop is CASSDEGGGPQHF. For the CDR3, the DNA is TGTGCCAGCAGTGACGAGGGCGGGGGGCCCCAGCATTTT. This sequence joins TRBV6-4 and TRBJ1-5; the D gene is possibly TRBD1 (5 bases). Germline CDR1 reads MRHNA; CDR2 reads SNTAGT. The V and J ends lost 2 bases and 9 bases respectively, with 11 bases between them. This CDR3 has 13 residues.

The V and J genes are TRBV6-4 and TRBJ2-1; 10 bases fit TRBD1. The junction had 0 bases not matched to a gene; V was cut back by 4 bases and J by 0 bases. CDR1 is MRHNA, CDR2 SNTAGT, per germline. The CDR3 is 15 amino acids. The CDR3 region is CASSGTGGSYNEQFF. In nucleotides, the CDR3 is TGTGCCAGCAGTGGGACAGGGGGCTCCTACAATGAGCAGTTCTTC.

This clonotype was observed a single time. A much larger clone differs by one base, so this may be a read error. The rearrangement uses TRBV18 and TRBJ1-1; D gene uncertain. This CDR3 is 12 amino acids long. CDR1 and CDR2 (germline): KGHSH, LQKENI. CDR3 nucleotides: TGTGCCAGCTCACCCGCCAACACTGAAGCTTTGTTT. This sequence encodes CASSPANTEALF.

To note about this clonotype: A much larger clone lies a single base off, so this may be a read error. The V gene is TRBV27, the J gene TRBJ2-7, with TRBD1 identical over 7 bases. Trimming removed 2 bases from V and 4 bases from J; junction bases left unmatched: 5. CDR1 and CDR2 from the germline V gene are MNHEY and SMNVEV (reference sequence). The CDR3 covers 14 residues. Here the CDR3 DNA reads TGTGCCAGCAGTTTAGACAGGGCGAAATACGAGCAGTACTTC. Its protein product is CASSLDRAKYEQYF.

The chain carries TRBV7-2 and TRBJ1-1, with D perhaps TRBD1 (5 bases). Germline CDR1 SGHTA, CDR2 FQGNSA. The CDR3 is made up of 18 amino acids. V was shortened by 1 base and J by 0 bases, with 18 bases between the two germline ends. CDR3 sequence (DNA): TGTGCCAGCAGCTTAGTAGGTATTGGGGCAGGGTTGAACACTGAAGCTTTCTTT. Its translation: CASSLVGIGAGLNTEAFF.

In this sample, this clonotype turned up once. V and J are TRBV12-3 or TRBV12-4 and TRBJ1-5; no clear D gene. This CDR3 region has 13 residues. The V end lost 1 base, the J end lost 0 bases, and 1 base lay between the germline ends. The CDR3 bases are TGTGCCAGCAGTTTAGATAGCAATCAGCCCCAGCATTTT. This gives the protein CASSLDSNQPQHF.